These 7 T cell receptor beta chains share one sample of origin, sequenced in a study of blood T cell repertoires in COVID-19. Profiled with immunoSEQ multiplex PCR; TCRdb holds only in-frame clones, not every one. The data contain approximately 300,000 clones, 80% to 90% of them singletons. The sample taken for sequencing was peripheral blood. The receptors derive from a man between 50 and 59 years old with active or convalescent COVID-19.

V and J are TRBV10-1 and TRBJ2-5; 7 nucleotides align to TRBD2. V lost 3 bases and J lost 5; bases outside the gene matches: 6. Germline CDR1 and CDR2: WNHNN and SYGVQD (reference sequence). The CDR3 runs to 14 residues. Written as DNA, the CDR3 is TGCGCCAGCAGTGAAGCGGGGACGGTTGAGACCCAGTACTTC. Residues: CASSEAGTVETQYF.

The CDR3 bases are TGCGCCAGCAGCGCGAGCTCTGGGGCCAACGTCCTGACTTTC. Residues: CASSASSGANVLTF. This chain joins TRBV5-1 and TRBJ2-6, with D uncertain. This CDR3 spans 14 amino acids. V shed 4 bases and J shed 0 bases, with 5 bases lying between them. Germline V gives CDR1 SGHRS, CDR2 YFSETQ.

This rearrangement joins TRBV27 to TRBJ2-1, with TRBD2 identical over 8 bases. This CDR3 is built from 14 residues. The V and J ends lost 6 bases and 8 bases, in that order; junction bases with no gene match: 9. The germline gives CDR1 MNHEY, CDR2 SMNVEV (reference sequence). The CDR3 spells CASSGTRLSDEQFF. The CDR3, as DNA: TGTGCCAGCAGCGGGACTAGGTTGTCCGATGAGCAGTTCTTC.

V is TRBV9 and J is TRBJ2-3, with 15 nucleotides matching TRBD2. CDR3 size: 18 residues. Germline V gene data show CDR1 as SGDLS and CDR2 as YYNGEE. J lost 2 bases, V lost 0 bases, and 4 bases had no gene match. CDR3 in amino acids: CASSVEGTSGGFTDTQYF. CDR3 bases: TGTGCCAGCAGCGTAGAAGGGACTAGCGGGGGGTTCACAGATACGCAGTATTTT.

The genes are TRBV5-1 and TRBJ1-4; 7 bases align to TRBD1. Germline-derived CDR1 and CDR2 are SGHRS and YFSETQ. The CDR3 length is 16 residues. The J segment lost 6 bases and the V segment lost 4 bases, leaving 12 bases of the junction unmatched. The CDR3 here is CASSHTYRGAYEKLFF. The DNA of the CDR3 is TGCGCCAGCAGCCATACTTACAGGGGCGCGTATGAAAAACTGTTTTTT.

The chain couples TRBV27 to TRBJ2-3, with D possibly matching TRBD1 (5 bases). This CDR3 has 15 residues. V shed 3 bases and J shed 0 bases, with 10 bases lying between them. Germline lookup yields CDR1 MNHEY and CDR2 SMNVEV (reference sequence). CDR3 in amino acids: CASSLTVTSTDTQYF. The DNA for the CDR3 is TGTGCCAGCAGTTTGACAGTAACCAGCACAGATACGCAGTATTTT.

This rearrangement joins TRBV21-1 to TRBJ1-2; the table calls TRBD1, which could not be checked here. TRBV21-1 is a listed pseudogene. The CDR3 is 14 residues long. The CDR3 spells CASRVGTVNYGYTF. The CDR3 DNA reads TGTGCCAGCAGAGTAGGGACAGTTAACTATGGCTACACCTTC.